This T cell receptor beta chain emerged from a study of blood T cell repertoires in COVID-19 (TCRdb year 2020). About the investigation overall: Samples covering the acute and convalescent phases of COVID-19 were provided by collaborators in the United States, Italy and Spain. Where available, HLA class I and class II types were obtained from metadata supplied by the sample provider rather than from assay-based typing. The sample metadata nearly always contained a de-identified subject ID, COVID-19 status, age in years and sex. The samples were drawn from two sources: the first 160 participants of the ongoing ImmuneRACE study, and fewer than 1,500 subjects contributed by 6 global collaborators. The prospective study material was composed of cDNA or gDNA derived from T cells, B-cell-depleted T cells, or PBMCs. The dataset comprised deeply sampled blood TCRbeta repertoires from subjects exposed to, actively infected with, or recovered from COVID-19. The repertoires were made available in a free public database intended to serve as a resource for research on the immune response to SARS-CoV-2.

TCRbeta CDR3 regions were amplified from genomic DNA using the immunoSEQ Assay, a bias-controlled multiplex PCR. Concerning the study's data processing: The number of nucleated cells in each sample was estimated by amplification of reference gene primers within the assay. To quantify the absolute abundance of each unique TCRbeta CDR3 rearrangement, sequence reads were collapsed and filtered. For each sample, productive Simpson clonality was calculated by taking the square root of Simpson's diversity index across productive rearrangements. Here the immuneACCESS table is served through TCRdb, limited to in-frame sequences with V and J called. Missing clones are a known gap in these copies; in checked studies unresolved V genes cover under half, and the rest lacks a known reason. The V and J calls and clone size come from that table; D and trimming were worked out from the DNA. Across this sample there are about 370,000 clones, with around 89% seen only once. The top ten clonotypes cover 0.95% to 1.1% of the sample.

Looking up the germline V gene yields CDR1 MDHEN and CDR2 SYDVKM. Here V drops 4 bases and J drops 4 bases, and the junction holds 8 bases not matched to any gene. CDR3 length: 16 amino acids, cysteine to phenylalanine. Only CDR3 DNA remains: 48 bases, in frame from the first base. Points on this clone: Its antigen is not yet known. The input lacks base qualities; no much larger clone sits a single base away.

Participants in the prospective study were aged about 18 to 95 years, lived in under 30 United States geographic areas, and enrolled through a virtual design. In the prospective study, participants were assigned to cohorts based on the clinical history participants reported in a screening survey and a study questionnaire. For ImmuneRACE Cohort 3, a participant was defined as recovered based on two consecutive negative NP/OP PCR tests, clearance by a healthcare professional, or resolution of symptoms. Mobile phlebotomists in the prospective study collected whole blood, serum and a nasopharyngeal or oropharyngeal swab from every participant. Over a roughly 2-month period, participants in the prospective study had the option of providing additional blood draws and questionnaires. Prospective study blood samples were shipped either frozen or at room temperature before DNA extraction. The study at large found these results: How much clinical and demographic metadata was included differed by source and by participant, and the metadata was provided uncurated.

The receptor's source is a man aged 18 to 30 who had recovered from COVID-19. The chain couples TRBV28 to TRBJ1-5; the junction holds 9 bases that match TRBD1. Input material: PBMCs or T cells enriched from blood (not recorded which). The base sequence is TGTGCCAGCAGTTCAGCGGGACAGGGAGGGAATCAGCCCCAGCATTTT. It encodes CASSSAGQGGNQPQHF.